This T cell receptor (beta chain) came from a study of shared clonotypes between healthy human individuals. Generated by immunoSEQ multiplex PCR, the TCRdb table keeps only in-frame clones and is missing some. The sample has some 740,000 clones, about 91% seen once. CD45RO negativity and positive selection for CCR7 defined naive CD8 cells, a population that excluded terminally differentiated effector memory CD45RA+ cells. The ends were cut back, 4 bases at V and 1 base at J, with 12 bases in the middle. This CDR3 has 15 amino acids. Per germline, CDR1 SGDLS and CDR2 YYNGEE. The V and J genes are TRBV9 and TRBJ2-1; no clear D. This TCR was sampled from a man aged 30-40 years in good health. The specimen was naive CD8+ T cells sorted from blood. The CDR3 sequence: CASSPKDQSYNEQFF. In nucleotides, the CDR3 is TGTGCCAGCAGCCCAAAGGACCAATCCTACAATGAGCAGTTCTTC. Using reference TRBV9 and TRBJ2-1 for the parts outside the CDR3, the full variable domain is DSGVTQTPKHLITATGQRVTLRCSPRSGDLSVYWYQQSLDQGLQFLIQYYNGEERAKGNILERFSAQQFPDLHSELNLSSLELGDSALYFCASSPKDQSYNEQFFGPGTRLTVL.